This section outlines one T cell receptor (beta chain) sequence together with its context. The sample is drawn from a study of blood T cell repertoires in COVID-19. Whole-study context: Sources were T cells, B-cell-depleted T cells, or PBMCs; the material itself was cDNA or gDNA.

Some clones are missing from TCRdb's copy, which holds only in-frame ones; the method was immunoSEQ multiplex PCR. The sample includes 300,000 to 350,000 clones, about 90% of them seen just once. The sequenced sample consisted of peripheral blood. This TCR came from a woman in her thirties with COVID-19, enrolled during active disease.

The chain's CDR3 is CATSDIDYNYGYTF. CDR3 sequence (DNA): TGTGCCACCAGTGATATAGACTATAACTATGGCTACACCTTC. The rearrangement links TRBV24-1 to TRBJ1-2; D unclear. The germline V and J ends were trimmed by 3 bases and 1 base, with 8 bases remaining between them. This CDR3 comprises 14 residues. Per germline, CDR1 KGHDR and CDR2 SFDVKD.